The text below deals with one TCR beta chain. This clone was seen just once. Its antigen is currently not known. One base away there is no much larger clone; base qualities are not given. This specimen comes from a study of T cell responses to AZD1222 COVID-19 vaccine (dated by TCRdb to about 2021). At the level of the whole study: TCR sequencing was performed for 230 to 250 trial participants, of whom around 200 were given two doses of AZD1222 and 26 were given two doses of MenACWY control vaccine. Trial participants were enrolled into age subgroups of 18-55, 56-69 and 70-plus years, which contained 148, 28 and 57 TCR-sequenced participants, respectively.

V trim: 5 bases; J trim: 6 bases; unmatched bases: 6. Including cysteine and phenylalanine, the CDR3 has 13 amino acids. Of all the DNA, just the CDR3 is kept, 39 bases in frame from base 1. As encoded in the germline V gene (reference sequence), CDR1 is SEHNR while CDR2 is FQNEAQ. Sample time point, as interpreted from the label and publication: about 28 days (+/-7) after the second vaccine dose. AZD1222 recipients whose second dose came at about 4 weeks and those whose second dose came at about 12 weeks were combined into one group, since spike-specific TCR depth and breadth did not differ between the two schedules. Vaccinee samples came from UK trials COV001 and COV002, including a single-blind randomized controlled phase 2/3 trial of AZD1222 (ChAdOx1 nCoV-19) in healthy adults. For TCRbeta chain sequencing, PBMC samples from trial participants were taken at day 0 and at day 28 after the second dose.

The CDR3 regions of human TCRbeta chains were subjected to immunosequencing. The paper's processing steps were these. Repertoire TCRs were checked for matches against a reference library of SARS-CoV-2-specific TCRs that had been generated using the MIRA antigen-specificity platform. Breadth was defined as the fraction of unique TCRs that were SARS-CoV-2-associated, and depth was defined as the fraction of total T cells that were SARS-CoV-2-associated. Using the MIRA data, every spike-specific TCR was mapped to the spike region that the TCR reacted to and assigned to either a CD4 or a CD8 class. Log10-transformed breadth and depth values were compared by one-way ANOVA with Sidak's multiple comparisons tests. In its TCRdb copy, this immuneACCESS table keeps in-frame sequences only and misses some clones. Where compared with another copy, unresolved V genes explain less than half of these, and the others have no known cause. For V, J and clone size, that table is used; D and trimming come from the DNA. This sample comprises more than 110,000 clones, 88% of them detected only once. Clones ranked in the top ten supply approximately 3% of the sample.

The research as a whole found: Conclusions about previously exposed vaccinees were limited because only a handful of AZD1222 recipients were SARS-CoV-2 seropositive at baseline. Because no day 14 peak-response samples were available, the repertoires could be characterized only after the peak T cell response. Reportedly, close to half of the unique spike-specific TCRs recognized epitopes lying outside the regions that are mutated in the B.1.351 and B.1.1.7 variants. Participants were mostly white British and included more females than males, and it was suggested by the authors that clonal diversity may have been underestimated. The 56-69-year group was small, and its depth increase did not reach significance, likely because of low power. CD4 TCRs associated with the vaccine covered the entire spike protein, and the dominant responses were in regions 160-218 and 743-854. After two AZD1222 doses, both the breadth and the depth of spike-specific TCRs were significantly higher than at day 0 and than in MenACWY recipients.

The receptor was derived from an adult who received the AZD1222 COVID-19 vaccine. The material was peripheral blood, obtained 28 days after the second AZD1222 dose. In this chain, TRBV7-9 is recombined with TRBJ1-2; 7 of the junction bases match TRBD1. The DNA sequence reads TGTGCCAGCAGCGACGACAGGGAAGATGGCTACACCTTC. Its translation reads: CASSDDREDGYTF.